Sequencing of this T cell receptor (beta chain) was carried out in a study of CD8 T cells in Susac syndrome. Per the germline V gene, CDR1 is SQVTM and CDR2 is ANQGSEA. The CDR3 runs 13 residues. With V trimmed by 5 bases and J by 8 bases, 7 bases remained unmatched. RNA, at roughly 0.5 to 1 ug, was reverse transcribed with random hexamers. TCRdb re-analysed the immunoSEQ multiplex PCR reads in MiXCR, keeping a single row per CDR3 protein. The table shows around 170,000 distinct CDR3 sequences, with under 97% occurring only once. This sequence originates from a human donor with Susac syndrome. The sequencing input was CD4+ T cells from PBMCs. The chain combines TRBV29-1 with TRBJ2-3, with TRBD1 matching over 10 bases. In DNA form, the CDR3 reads TGCAGCGTTCGTGGGACAGGGGACGGTACGCAGTATTTT. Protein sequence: CSVRGTGDGTQYF.